This passage covers 22 T cell receptor beta chains from one sample sequenced in a study of blood T cells in healthy people across ages. Next came a second PCR, run for about 7 to 11 cycles, which used a sample-barcoded 5' primer along with a J-beta primer mix. Each CDR3 protein is one row after TCRdb ran MiXCR on the 5' RACE reads. Of about 900,000 distinct CDR3 sequences in the sample, roughly 52% were seen once. The sequencing input was blood. The receptors stem from a man aged 25 to 40 in good health.

The chain joins TRBV21-1 to TRBJ1-6; no check of the table's D call, TRBD1, against the DNA was made. TRBV21-1 is deemed a pseudogene. CDR3 length: 17 amino acids. The CDR3 is CASSKRTGKNYNSPLHF. In nucleotides, the CDR3 is TGTGCCAGCAGCAAGAGAACAGGGAAAAACTATAATTCACCCCTCCACTTT.

Only a few counts were recorded for this clonotype. The gene calls are TRBV27 and TRBJ2-3; tentative D call: TRBD1 (6 bases). CDR1 and CDR2 (germline): MNHEY, SMNVEV (reference sequence). V was trimmed by 7 bases and J by 2 bases, leaving 16 bases between them. The CDR3 runs 15 residues. The CDR3 region is CASTDRGISTDTQYF. DNA of the CDR3: TGTGCCAGCACTGATAGGGGGATCTCCACAGATACGCAGTATTTT.

The chain couples TRBV6-6 to TRBJ2-6, with D unresolved. The V gene lost 9 bases and the J gene lost 1 base, with 7 bases spanning the gap. CDR1 is MNHNY and CDR2 is SVGAGI in the germline V gene (reference sequence). The CDR3 has 13 residues. This CDR3 reads CASEISGANVLTF. CDR3 DNA: TGTGCCAGTGAAATATCTGGGGCCAACGTCCTGACTTTC.

This clonotype was detected a few times. The chain uses TRBV30 and TRBJ2-4, with a weak D call TRBD2 (6 bases). Germline values: CDR1 GTSNPN, CDR2 SVGIG (reference sequence). Trimming removed 1 base from V and 6 bases from J, with 22 bases in between. The CDR3 extends over 17 amino acids. CDR3 residues: CAWSGNRAGIMGNIQYF. CDR3 DNA: TGTGCCTGGAGTGGAAACCGAGCGGGCATTATGGGAAACATTCAGTACTTC.

In this sample, this clonotype turned up a few times. J is TRBJ1-2 and V is TRBV4-1; a weak D match, TRBD1 (5 bases). Trimming took 1 base from V and 4 from J, leaving 22 bases between them. Germline V gene data show CDR1 as MGHRA and CDR2 as YSYEKL. This CDR3 comprises 18 residues. This CDR3 reads CASSQGIRGRVNPYGYTF. The DNA of the CDR3 is TGCGCCAGCAGCCAAGGAATCCGAGGCAGGGTCAACCCCTATGGCTACACCTTC.

This clonotype was seen repeatedly, ten times or more. This chain joins TRBV10-3 and TRBJ2-1; 7 positions agree with TRBD1. Germline V lookup: CDR1 ENHRY, CDR2 SYGVKD. The CDR3 is 15 amino acids. The V gene end was trimmed by 6 bases and the J gene end by 14 bases; junction bases not matched to a gene: 19. The CDR3 region is CAIRKGQTSEYGEFF. Here the CDR3 DNA reads TGTGCCATCAGGAAGGGACAGACGAGCGAGTATGGGGAGTTCTTC.

This clonotype was seen only a few times. The chain uses TRBV7-9 and TRBJ2-1; maybe TRBD2 (6 bases). Trimming removed 3 bases at V and 1 base at J, with 16 bases between. Germline V gene sequence: CDR1 SEHNR, CDR2 FQNEAQ (reference sequence). This CDR3 is 17 amino acids long. DNA of the CDR3: TGTGCCAGCAGCTTCTTTTTGCAGCGGGCGTCCTACAATGAGCAGTTCTTC. Translated: CASSFFLQRASYNEQFF.

The rearrangement links TRBV24-1 to TRBJ2-7; D gene unclear. Germline loops: CDR1 KGHDR, CDR2 SFDVKD. The CDR3 is 13 amino acids. Trimming removed 9 bases at V and 3 bases at J, with 14 bases between. The CDR3, as DNA: TGTGCCACCTCAAGAGCCAAAGACTACGAGCAGTACTTC. As protein: CATSRAKDYEQYF.

The V call is TRBV20-1, the J call TRBJ2-5; 10 positions agree with TRBD2. Trimming cost V 5 bases and J 11 bases; bases outside gene matches: 14. The CDR3 runs 14 residues. Germline lookup yields CDR1 DFQATT and CDR2 SNEGSKA (reference sequence). The DNA for the CDR3 is TGCAGTGCTCCTAGCGGGGGAGACCACTACGGGCAGTACTTC. Translating gives CSAPSGGDHYGQYF.

This clonotype has just a few counts. This rearrangement joins TRBV7-2 to TRBJ2-1; the D gene is possibly TRBD2 (6 bases). Trimming cost V 2 bases and J 5 bases, with 10 bases left between them. Germline V gene sequence: CDR1 SGHTA, CDR2 FQGNSA. The CDR3 contains 14 residues. In DNA, the CDR3 is TGTGCCAGCAGCTTAACGCCGGGGGACAATGAGCAGTTCTTC. It translates to CASSLTPGDNEQFF.

Details on this clonotype: A read error may account for a junction end that differs from germline. The rearrangement links TRBV7-2 to TRBJ1-3; 11 bases are shared with TRBD1. Germline V gene data show CDR1 as SGHTA and CDR2 as FQGNSA. This CDR3 is 16 amino acids long. CDR3 in amino acids: CASSRGQGEYVNTTYF. The CDR3 DNA follows: TGTGCCAGCAGCCGGGGACAGGGGGAATACGTAAACACCACATATTTT.

Here the CDR3 DNA reads TGTGCCAGCAGCCAAGATTGGACACAGGGTATGAACATTCAGTACTTC. It translates to CASSQDWTQGMNIQYF. J is TRBJ2-4 and V is TRBV4-2; D might be TRBD1 (6 bases). The CDR3 runs to 16 residues. CDR1 is LGHNA and CDR2 is YNFKEQ in the germline V gene. The V end was cut by 0 bases, the J end by 7 bases, with 16 bases between.

There are many counts of this clonotype. The chain joins TRBV27 to TRBJ1-5; 7 positions match TRBD1. Germline V gives CDR1 MNHEY, CDR2 SMNVEV (reference sequence). The CDR3 is 15 amino acids. Trimming cost V 5 bases and J 0 bases; bases outside gene matches: 4. CDR3 sequence reads: CASSPRTGSNQPQHF. The CDR3 region has the DNA TGTGCCAGCAGTCCCCGGACAGGTAGCAATCAGCCCCAGCATTTT.

The rearrangement uses TRBV27 and TRBJ2-3; TRBD2 matches at 11 bases. The length of the CDR3 is 15 residues. Germline CDR1 is MNHEY and CDR2 is SMNVEV (reference sequence). V trimming: 7 bases; J trimming: 5 bases; junction bases outside the gene matches: 8. The CDR3 DNA sequence: TGTGCCAGCAAAGCGCTAGCGGGGGGCGGAGATACGCAGTATTTT. Its translation is CASKALAGGGDTQYF.

As regards this clonotype: The junction does not match germline at one end; this may be a read error. As DNA, the CDR3 is TGTGCCGGCAGCGGACGAACAGCTTACAATGAGCAGTTCTTC. Its translation is CAGSGRTAYNEQFF. V and J are TRBV27 and TRBJ2-1, with D tentatively TRBD2 (5 bases). The germline CDR1 and CDR2 sequences are MNHEY and SMNVEV (reference sequence). This CDR3 region has 14 residues.

The sample holds many counts of this clonotype. V gene TRBV6-1 combines with J gene TRBJ2-1, with a possible D match to TRBD1 (5 bases). The CDR3 spans 13 residues. The ends were cut back, 0 bases at V and 5 bases at J, with 5 bases in the middle. Germline CDR1 is MNHNS and CDR2 is SASEGT. CDR3 region: CASSEAGHNEQFF. The CDR3 bases are TGTGCCAGCAGTGAAGCGGGGCACAATGAGCAGTTCTTC.

This clonotype was recorded only once. This chain uses TRBV5-1 with TRBJ2-7; possibly TRBD2 for D (5 bases). The V end lost 1 base, the J end lost 2 bases, and 10 bases lay between the germline ends. The CDR3 is 14 residues long. Germline assignment: CDR1 SGHRS and CDR2 YFSETQ. The CDR3 protein is CASSLSRGTYEQYF. CDR3 nucleotides: TGCGCCAGCAGCTTGTCCAGAGGGACCTACGAGCAGTACTTC.

The rearrangement uses TRBV4-3 and TRBJ1-2, with TRBD1 matching 9 bases. The CDR3 covers 15 residues. CDR1 is LGHNA and CDR2 is YSLEER in the germline V gene. With 2 bases clipped from V and 4 bases from J, the junction kept 5 bases outside the gene matches. This chain's CDR3 is CASSQQDRGLYGYTF. The CDR3 DNA sequence: TGCGCCAGCAGCCAACAGGACAGGGGCCTCTATGGCTACACCTTC.

This clonotype was detected a few times. This chain links TRBV28 with TRBJ2-7; no clear D gene. The CDR3 contains 14 residues. Deletions cut 3 bases from V and 7 bases from J, with 16 bases between. CDR1 is MDHEN and CDR2 is SYDVKM in the germline V gene. The CDR3 loop is CASSLPGPVWEQYF. The CDR3 DNA sequence: TGTGCCAGCAGTTTGCCAGGCCCAGTCTGGGAGCAGTACTTC.

This clonotype was seen more than once but under ten times. The chain links TRBV7-8 to TRBJ2-7; 12 bases are shared with TRBD2. The germline V gene encodes CDR1 SGHVS and CDR2 FQNEAQ. CDR3 size: 15 residues. V was pared by 7 bases and J by 6 bases, with 10 bases of the junction left unmatched. The DNA of the CDR3 is TGTGCCAGCACCTACTCCAGGACTAGCGGGGTCGAGCAGTACTTC. It codes for CASTYSRTSGVEQYF.

This clonotype turned up a few times. J is TRBJ2-3 and V is TRBV5-1; TRBD2 matches 11 bases. The CDR3 covers 15 residues. V lost 3 bases, J lost 4 bases, and 4 bases stayed unmatched. CDR1 is SGHRS and CDR2 is YFSETQ in the germline V gene. CDR3 region: CASSSSGGLADTQYF. CDR3 DNA: TGCGCCAGCAGCTCTAGCGGGGGGCTCGCAGATACGCAGTATTTT.

V and J are TRBV4-3 and TRBJ2-7; no clear D gene. The germline V and J ends were trimmed by 1 base and 2 bases, with 15 bases remaining between them. This CDR3 has 16 residues. CDR1 and CDR2 from the germline V gene are LGHNA and YSLEER. The CDR3: CASSQVYLVGAYEQYF. In DNA form, the CDR3 reads TGCGCCAGCAGCCAAGTATATCTAGTTGGTGCCTACGAGCAGTACTTC.